This TCR beta chain was captured by sequencing in a study of control samples from healthy donors and cancer patients. CDR1 and CDR2 (germline): GTSNPN, SVGIG (reference sequence). V was clipped by 1 base and J by 0 bases, with 12 bases between them. This CDR3 region has 15 residues. The sample holds one count of this clone. This table comes from immunoSEQ multiplex PCR, and its TCRdb copy is limited to in-frame clones, with some not included. The sample consists of 95,000 to 100,000 clones, approximately 90% of them appearing once. This TCR was recovered from a man aged 25-45 years in good health. The gene calls are TRBV30 and TRBJ1-1; no firm D call. Specimen: blood. The CDR3 bases are TGTGCCTGGAGTGCTCGAGGCCGAGTGAACACTGAAGCTTTCTTT. It yields the protein CAWSARGRVNTEAFF.